The entry that follows covers one T cell receptor (beta chain) sequence. The data were obtained in a study of OX40 agonist ivuxolimab in advanced cancers. Germline V gene data show CDR1 as SNHLY and CDR2 as FYNNEI. This CDR3 spans 15 amino acids. Trimming shortened V by 3 bases and J by 4 bases, and 10 bases separated the two germline ends. Here immunoSEQ multiplex PCR was the method, and the copy in TCRdb shows in-frame clones only, minus some. The profile shows tens of thousands of clones, about 83% of them singletons. The input for sequencing was CD4+ or CD8+ T cells sorted from blood, taken in a trial of the OX40 agonist ivuxolimab. The TCR comes from an adult with an advanced solid tumor such as melanoma, head and neck, liver or kidney cancer. The chain joins TRBV2 to TRBJ2-6; D is undetermined. The CDR3 sequence is CASSDLTLGANVLTF. In DNA, the CDR3 is TGTGCCAGCAGTGATCTGACCCTCGGGGCCAACGTCCTGACTTTC.